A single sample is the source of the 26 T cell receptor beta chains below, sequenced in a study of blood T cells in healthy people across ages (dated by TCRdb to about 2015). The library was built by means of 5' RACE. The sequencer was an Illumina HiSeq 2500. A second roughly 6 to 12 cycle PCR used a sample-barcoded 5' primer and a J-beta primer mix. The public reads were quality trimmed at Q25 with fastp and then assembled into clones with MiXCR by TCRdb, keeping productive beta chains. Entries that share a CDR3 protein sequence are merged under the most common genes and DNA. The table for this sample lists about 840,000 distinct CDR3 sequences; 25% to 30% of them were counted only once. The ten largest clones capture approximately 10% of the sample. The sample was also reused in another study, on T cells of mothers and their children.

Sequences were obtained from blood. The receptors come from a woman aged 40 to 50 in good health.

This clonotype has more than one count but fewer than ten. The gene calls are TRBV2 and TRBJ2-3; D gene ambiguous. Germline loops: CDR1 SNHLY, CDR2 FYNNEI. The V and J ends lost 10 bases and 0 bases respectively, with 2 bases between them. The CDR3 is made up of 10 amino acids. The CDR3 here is CAKSTDTQYF. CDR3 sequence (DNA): TGTGCCAAGAGCACAGATACGCAGTATTTT.

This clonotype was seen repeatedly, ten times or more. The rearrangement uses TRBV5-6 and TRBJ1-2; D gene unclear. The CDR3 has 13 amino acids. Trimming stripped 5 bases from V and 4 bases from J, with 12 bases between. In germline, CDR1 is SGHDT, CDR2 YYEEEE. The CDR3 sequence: CASSLQRRYGYTF. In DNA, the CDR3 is TGTGCCAGCAGTTTACAGCGCCGCTATGGCTACACCTTC.

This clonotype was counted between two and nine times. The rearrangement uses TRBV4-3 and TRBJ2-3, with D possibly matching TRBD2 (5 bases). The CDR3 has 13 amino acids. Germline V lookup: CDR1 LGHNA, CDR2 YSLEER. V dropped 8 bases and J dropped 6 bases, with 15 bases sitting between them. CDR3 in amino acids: CASLGLGKDTQYF. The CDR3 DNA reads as TGCGCCAGCCTCGGACTGGGGAAGGATACGCAGTATTTT.

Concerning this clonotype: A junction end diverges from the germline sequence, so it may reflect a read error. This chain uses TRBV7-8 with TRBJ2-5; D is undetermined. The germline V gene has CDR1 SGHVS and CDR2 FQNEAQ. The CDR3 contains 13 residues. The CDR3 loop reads CASSLDSKESQYF. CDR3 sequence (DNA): TGTGCCAGCAGCTTAGACAGCAAAGAGTCCCAGTACTTC. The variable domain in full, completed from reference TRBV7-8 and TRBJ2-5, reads GAGVSQSPRYKVAKRGQDVALRCDPISGHVSLFWYQQALGQGPEFLTYFQNEAQLDKSGLPSDRFFAERPEGSVSTLKIQRTQQEDSAVYLCASSLDSKESQYFGPGTRLLVL.

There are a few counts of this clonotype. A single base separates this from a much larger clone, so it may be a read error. In DNA form, the CDR3 reads TGTGCCAGCAGTCCGTCTCCGCGATCCGAGCAGTACTTC. Its protein product is CASSPSPRSEQYF. The rearrangement links TRBV12-3 or TRBV12-4 to TRBJ2-5; D unresolved. TRBJ2-7 explains the end of the DNA better; the J call may be wrong. The CDR3 consists of 13 residues.

The CDR3 DNA is TGTGCCACCCAGGTATCAACAGGATCCCTTCAGCCCCAGCATTTT. This sequence encodes CATQVSTGSLQPQHF. V usage is TRBV2 and J usage is TRBJ1-5; tentatively, D is TRBD1 (5 bases). The CDR3 loop spans 15 amino acids. Looked up from germline, CDR1 is SNHLY and CDR2 is FYNNEI. V shed 10 bases and J shed 6 bases, with 22 bases lying between them.

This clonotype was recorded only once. The CDR3 region is CASRATGVTYNEQFF. CDR3 in DNA: TGTGCCAGCAGGGCGACAGGGGTTACCTACAATGAGCAGTTCTTC. V is TRBV12-3 or TRBV12-4 and J is TRBJ2-1; 8 nucleotides agree with TRBD1. The junction had 6 bases not matched to a gene; V was cut back by 6 bases and J by 2 bases. This CDR3 is built from 15 residues.

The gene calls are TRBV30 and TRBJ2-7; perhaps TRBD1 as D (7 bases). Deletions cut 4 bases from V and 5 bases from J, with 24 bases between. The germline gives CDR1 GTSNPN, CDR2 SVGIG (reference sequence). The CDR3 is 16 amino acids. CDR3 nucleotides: TGTGCCTGGACCCCGGCCGGGGCAGGGGGGATCCACGAGCAGTACTTC. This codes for CAWTPAGAGGIHEQYF.

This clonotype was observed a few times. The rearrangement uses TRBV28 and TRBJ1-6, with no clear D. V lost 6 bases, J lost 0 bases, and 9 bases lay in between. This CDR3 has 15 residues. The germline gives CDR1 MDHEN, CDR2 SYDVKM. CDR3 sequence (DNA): TGTGCCAGCAGACCAGAGAGCTCCTATAATTCACCCCTCCACTTT. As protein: CASRPESSYNSPLHF.

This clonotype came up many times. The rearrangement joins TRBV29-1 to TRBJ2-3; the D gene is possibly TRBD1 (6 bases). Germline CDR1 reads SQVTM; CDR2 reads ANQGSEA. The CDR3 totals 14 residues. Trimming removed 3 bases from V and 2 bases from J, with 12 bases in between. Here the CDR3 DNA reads TGCAGCGTTGATATGGGGGCGGACACAGATACGCAGTATTTT. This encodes CSVDMGADTDTQYF.

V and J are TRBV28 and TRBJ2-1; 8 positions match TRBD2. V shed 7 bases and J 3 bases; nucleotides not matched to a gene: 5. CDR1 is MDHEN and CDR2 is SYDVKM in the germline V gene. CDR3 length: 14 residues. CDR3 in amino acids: CASTLAADYNEQFF. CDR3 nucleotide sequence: TGTGCCAGCACACTAGCGGCGGACTACAATGAGCAGTTCTTC.

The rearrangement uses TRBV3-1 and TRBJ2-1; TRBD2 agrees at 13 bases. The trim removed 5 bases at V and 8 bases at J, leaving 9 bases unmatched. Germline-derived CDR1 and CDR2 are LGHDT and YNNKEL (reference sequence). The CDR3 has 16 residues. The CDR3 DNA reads TGTGCCAGCAGCTCCCGACTAGCGGGGGGCCGGGATGAGCAGTTCTTC. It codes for CASSSRLAGGRDEQFF.

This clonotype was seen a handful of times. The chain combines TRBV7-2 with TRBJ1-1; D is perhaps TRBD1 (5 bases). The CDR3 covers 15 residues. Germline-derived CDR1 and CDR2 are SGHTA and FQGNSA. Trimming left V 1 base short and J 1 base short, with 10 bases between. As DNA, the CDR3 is TGTGCCAGCAGCTTAGTCTCTGGACAGAACACTGAAGCTTTCTTT. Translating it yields CASSLVSGQNTEAFF.

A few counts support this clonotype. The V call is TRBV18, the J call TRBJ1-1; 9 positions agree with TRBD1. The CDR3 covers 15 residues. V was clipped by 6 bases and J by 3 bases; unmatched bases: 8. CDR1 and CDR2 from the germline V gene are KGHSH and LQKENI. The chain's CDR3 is CASSVSQGAHTEAFF. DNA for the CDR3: TGTGCCAGCTCGGTATCACAGGGGGCGCACACTGAAGCTTTCTTT.

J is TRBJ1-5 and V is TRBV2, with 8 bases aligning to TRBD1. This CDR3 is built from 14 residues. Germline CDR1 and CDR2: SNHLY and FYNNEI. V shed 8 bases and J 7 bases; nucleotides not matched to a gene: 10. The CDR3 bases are TGTGCCAGCGAGCATGGACAGGGACGACAGCCCCAGCATTTT. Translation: CASEHGQGRQPQHF.

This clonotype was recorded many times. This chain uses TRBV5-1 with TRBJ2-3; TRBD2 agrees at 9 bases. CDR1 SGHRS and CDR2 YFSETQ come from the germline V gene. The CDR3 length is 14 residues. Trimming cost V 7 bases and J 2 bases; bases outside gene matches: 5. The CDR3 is CASQGTSSTDTQYF. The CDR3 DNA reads TGCGCCAGCCAAGGGACTAGCTCCACAGATACGCAGTATTTT.

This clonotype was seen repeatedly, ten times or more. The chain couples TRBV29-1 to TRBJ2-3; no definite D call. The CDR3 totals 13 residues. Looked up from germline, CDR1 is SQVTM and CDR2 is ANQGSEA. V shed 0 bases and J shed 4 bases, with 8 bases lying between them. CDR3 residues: CSVEDEVADTQYF. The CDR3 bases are TGCAGCGTTGAAGATGAGGTTGCAGATACGCAGTATTTT.

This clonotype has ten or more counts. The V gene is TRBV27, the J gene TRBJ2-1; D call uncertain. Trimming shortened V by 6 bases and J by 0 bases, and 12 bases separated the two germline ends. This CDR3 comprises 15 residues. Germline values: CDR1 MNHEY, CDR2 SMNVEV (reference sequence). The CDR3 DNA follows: TGTGCCAGCAGGCAGGCCCTAAGCTCCTACAATGAGCAGTTCTTC. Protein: CASRQALSSYNEQFF.

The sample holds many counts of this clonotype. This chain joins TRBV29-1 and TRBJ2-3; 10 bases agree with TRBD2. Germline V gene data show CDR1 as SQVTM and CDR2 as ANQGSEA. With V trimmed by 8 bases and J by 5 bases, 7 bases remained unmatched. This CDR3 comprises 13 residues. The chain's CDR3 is CSLSGGSGDTQYF. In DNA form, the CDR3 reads TGCAGCCTTAGCGGGGGGTCGGGAGATACGCAGTATTTT.

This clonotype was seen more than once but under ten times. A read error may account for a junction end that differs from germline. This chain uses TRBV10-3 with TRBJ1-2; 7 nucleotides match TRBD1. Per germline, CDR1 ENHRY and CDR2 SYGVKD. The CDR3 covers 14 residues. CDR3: CAISEGQESYGCTF. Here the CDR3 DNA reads TGTGCCATCAGTGAAGGACAGGAGAGCTATGGCTGCACCTTC.

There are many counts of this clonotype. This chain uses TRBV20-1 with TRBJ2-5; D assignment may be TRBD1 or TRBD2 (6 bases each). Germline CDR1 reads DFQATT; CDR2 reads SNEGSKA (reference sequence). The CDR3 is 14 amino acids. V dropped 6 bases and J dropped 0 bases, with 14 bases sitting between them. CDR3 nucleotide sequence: TGCAGTGCACGGGGGCAAAAGTACCAAGAGACCCAGTACTTC. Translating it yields CSARGQKYQETQYF.

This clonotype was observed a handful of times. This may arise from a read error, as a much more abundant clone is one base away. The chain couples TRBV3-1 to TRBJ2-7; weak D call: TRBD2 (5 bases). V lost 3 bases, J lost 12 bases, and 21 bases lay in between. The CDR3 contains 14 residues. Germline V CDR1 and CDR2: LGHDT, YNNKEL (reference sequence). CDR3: CASSHGYPGETRYF. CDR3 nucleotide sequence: TGTGCCAGCAGCCACGGCTACCCTGGGGAGACCCGGTACTTC.

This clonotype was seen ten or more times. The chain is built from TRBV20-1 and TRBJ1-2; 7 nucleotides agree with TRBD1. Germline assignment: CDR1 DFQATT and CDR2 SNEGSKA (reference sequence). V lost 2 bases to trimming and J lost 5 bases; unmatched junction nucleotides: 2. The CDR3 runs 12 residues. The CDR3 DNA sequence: TGCAGTGCTAGACGGGACAGATATGGCTACACCTTC. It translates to CSARRDRYGYTF.

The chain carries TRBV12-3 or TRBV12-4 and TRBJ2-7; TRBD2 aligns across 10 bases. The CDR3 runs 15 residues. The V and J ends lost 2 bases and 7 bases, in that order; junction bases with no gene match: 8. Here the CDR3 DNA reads TGTGCCAGCAGTTTATTAAGCGGGGGGGCCGGGGAGCAGTACTTC. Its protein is CASSLLSGGAGEQYF.

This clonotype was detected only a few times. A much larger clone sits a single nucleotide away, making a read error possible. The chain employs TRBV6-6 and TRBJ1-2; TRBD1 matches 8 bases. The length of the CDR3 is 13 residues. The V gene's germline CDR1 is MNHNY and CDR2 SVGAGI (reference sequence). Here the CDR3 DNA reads TGTGCCAGCACCCCGACAGGGGACTATGGCTGCACCTTC. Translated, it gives CASTPTGDYGCTF.

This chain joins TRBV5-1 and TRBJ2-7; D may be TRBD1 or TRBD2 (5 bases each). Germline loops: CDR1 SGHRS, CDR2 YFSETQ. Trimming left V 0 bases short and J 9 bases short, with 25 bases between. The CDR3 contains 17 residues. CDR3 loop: CASSLEGGTGPLGWQYF. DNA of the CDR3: TGCGCCAGCAGCTTGGAAGGAGGCACAGGTCCCCTGGGGTGGCAGTACTTC.